This T cell receptor (beta chain) was retrieved from a study of a mutant IDH1 vaccine in newly diagnosed glioma. Overall study context: Treated patients, averaging around 40 years, were about 60% male and around 40% female. Week 47 marked visit V13, whereas week 35 marked visit V12. Pretreatment consisted of radiotherapy, temozolomide, or both, with most receiving both.

Worth noting for this clone: Antigen specificity is unknown.

Germline CDR1 reads SGHKS; CDR2 reads YYEKEE (reference sequence). V lost 5 bases, J lost 10 bases, and 11 bases stayed unmatched. CDR3 size: 15 residues. Time point of the sample: week 35, safety follow-up. Each dose delivered 300 ug of mutant IDH1 20-mer peptide subcutaneously with imiquimod. Patients, over weeks 1, 3, 5, 7, 11, 15, 19 and 23, received a total of eight vaccinations. Sequencing used immunoSEQ multiplex PCR; TCRdb keeps in-frame clones, though not all of them. The sample has around 53,000 clones, around 80% seen once; the top ten hold roughly 6.8%. Sequences were derived from PBMCs, sampled from a glioma patient whose treatment included an IDH1 peptide vaccine. The TCR sequence derives from a man in his forties or fifties with glioma. This sequence joins TRBV5-5 and TRBJ1-4; 10 bases line up with TRBD1. CDR3 loop: CASSPGTGEGGKLFF. The CDR3 DNA follows: TGTGCCAGCAGTCCCGGGACAGGGGAAGGAGGAAAACTGTTTTTT.